The clone carrying this T cell receptor beta chain was seen a single time. What it binds is not known. This record belongs to a study of CD8+CD57+ T cells in acquired aplastic anemia. In the study overall: Across the sorted CD4+ and CD8+ cells, DNA amounts averaged about 3.1 ug.

V was pared by 2 bases and J by 1 base, with 15 bases between. CDR3 length: 16 amino acids. Germline-derived CDR1 and CDR2 are GTSNPN and SVGIG (reference sequence). Findings and caveats of the study: Patients and controls shared under 30 CD8+ CDR3 sequences, highly expressed in patients. Researchers reported that CD8+ Simpson's diversity was not significantly different in patients versus controls.

CDR3 and TCR beta VDJ profiling relied on a genomic DNA template. TCRdb itself ran the reads through MiXCR, one entry per CDR3 protein. The sample lists some 200,000 distinct CDR3 sequences; under 55% were seen once. For sequencing, patients were chosen who had shown expansion of CD8+CD57+ cells by flow cytometry. No therapy was given to patients before blood sampling. This rearrangement joins TRBV30 to TRBJ1-3; possibly TRBD1 for D (5 bases). This receptor was obtained from a human donor with aplastic anemia. Sequenced material: sorted CD4+, CD8+, or CD8+CD57+ T cells (not recorded which) from PBMCs. The CDR3 region is CAWSPRPRGSGNTIYF. The CDR3 DNA is TGTGCCTGGAGTCCGCGCCCTCGGGGGTCTGGAAACACCATATATTTT.